A single count supports the clone carrying this TCR beta chain. Its antigen is unknown. Pooled samples include second doses given at about 4 or 12 weeks. The data are from a study of T cell responses to AZD1222 COVID-19 vaccine. CDR3 length equals 13 residues. CDR1 SGHTA and CDR2 FQGTGA come from the germline V gene. Trimming cost V 5 bases and J 0 bases, with 4 bases left between them. Repertoires were generated with immunoSEQ multiplex PCR, while TCRdb's copy carries only in-frame clones and drops some. Altogether over 100,000 clones are present, more than 75% being singletons, with the ten largest covering roughly 4.5%. Notes on the study in general: Across the whole spike, CD4 TCRs peaked at regions 160-218 and 743-854.

V gene TRBV7-3 combines with J gene TRBJ2-2; D not resolved. The sequence derives from an adult who received the AZD1222 COVID-19 vaccine. Sequencing used peripheral blood, obtained 28 days after the second AZD1222 dose. The CDR3, as DNA: TGTGCCAGCAGCCATACGAACACCGGGGAGCTGTTTTTT. Amino acids: CASSHTNTGELFF. The entire variable domain, with the rest obtained from reference TRBV7-3 and TRBJ2-2, is as follows: GAGVSQTPSNKVTEKGKYVELRCDPISGHTALYWYRQSLGQGPEFLIYFQGTGAADDSGLPNDRFFAVRPEGSVSTLKIQRTERGDSAVYLCASSHTNTGELFFGEGSRLTVL.